This T cell receptor (beta chain) was identified during a study of cytomegalovirus exposure and HLA in healthy donors. On the study more broadly: Findings of an earlier analysis included 90 million to 120 million unique TCR beta sequences from 200 million or so T cells. Within the Caucasian-associated ancestry cluster were 81% of the roughly 400 genotyped donors. Overall study findings and caveats: Reportedly, HLA-A and HLA-B alleles of most subjects were accurately predicted from TCR beta. Previously analyzed data showed that most TCR beta V segments were productive at a frequency of about 87% or about 30%.

The V gene's germline CDR1 is MGHRA and CDR2 YSYEKL. The CDR3 loop spans 15 amino acids. V was clipped by 1 base and J by 8 bases, with 15 bases between them. The PCR ran on 60 Vbeta and 13 Jbeta primers. The data were produced by immunoSEQ multiplex PCR, yet TCRdb's version contains in-frame clones alone and is incomplete. The profile covers approximately 190,000 clones, with over 80% appearing a single time and over 5.5% taken by the ten largest. As to this clone: Its antigen is unknown.

Sequencing used PBMCs. This clonotype originated in a man between 40 and 49 years old in good health and CMV-seropositive. This chain links TRBV4-1 with TRBJ2-1; a weak D match, TRBD1 (6 bases). The CDR3 coding sequence is TGCGCCAGCAGCCAAGTCGCAGGGGCTGGGGATGAGCAGTTCTTC. Translated: CASSQVAGAGDEQFF.